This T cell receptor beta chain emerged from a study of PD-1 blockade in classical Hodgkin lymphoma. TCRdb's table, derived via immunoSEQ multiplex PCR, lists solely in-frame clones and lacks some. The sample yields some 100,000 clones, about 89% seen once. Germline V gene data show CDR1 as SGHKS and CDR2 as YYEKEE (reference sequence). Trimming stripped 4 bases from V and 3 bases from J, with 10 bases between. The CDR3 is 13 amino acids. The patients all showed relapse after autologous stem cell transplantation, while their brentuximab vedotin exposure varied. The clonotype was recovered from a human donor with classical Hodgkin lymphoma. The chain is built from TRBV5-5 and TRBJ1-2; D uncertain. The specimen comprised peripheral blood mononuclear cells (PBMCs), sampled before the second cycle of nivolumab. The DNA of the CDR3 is TGTGCCAGCAGCGAAGGAGGTGACTATGGCTACACCTTC. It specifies CASSEGGDYGYTF.